This T cell receptor beta chain appears in the sequencing data of a study of T cells expressing NK-cell markers. The wider study: The sequencing cohort of eight donors included seven HCMV-seropositive individuals and one seronegative individual.

Study findings and constraints: In more than 5 donors, dominant CD3+CD56+NKG2C+ clonotypes ranked among the top 10 CD8+ clonotypes.

As regards this clonotype: What it binds is unknown.

Template switching by 5'RACE with UMIs generated the TCR beta cDNA. Using the 5' RACE reads, TCRdb records one entry per CDR3 protein without DNA. The sample has roughly 390,000 distinct CDR3 sequences. Germline V lookup: CDR1 SEHNR, CDR2 FQNEAQ (reference sequence). The CDR3 contains 14 residues. The clonotype comes from a woman aged 45-60 years in good health. Sequenced input: blood T cells: a sorted CD56 or NKG2C T cell subset, CD4+ or CD8+ T cells, or bulk PBMC T cells (not recorded which). V and J are TRBV7-9 and TRBJ2-3; with no DNA, the TCRdb D assignment of TRBD1 cannot be verified. The CDR3 protein is CASSPWSSTDTQYF. Filled out from reference TRBV7-9 and TRBJ2-3, the complete variable domain reads DTGVSQNPRHKITKRGQNVTFRCDPISEHNRLYWYRQTLGQGPEFLTYFQNEAQLEKSRLLSDRFSAERPKGSFSTLEIQRTEQGDSAMYLCASSPWSSTDTQYFGPGTRLTVL.